Sequencing of this T cell receptor beta chain was carried out in a study of T cell repertoires in cytomegalovirus infection. Study as a whole: The public TCR beta signatures pointed to both CMV infection and matching HLA type.

A single record per CDR3 protein comes from TCRdb applying MiXCR to the reads. This table holds about 230,000 distinct CDR3 sequences, 20% to 25% found once. Per the germline V gene, CDR1 is LNHDA and CDR2 is SQIVND (reference sequence). Trimming took 3 bases from V and 3 from J, leaving 11 bases between them. The CDR3 is made up of 14 amino acids. The sequence derives from a human donor in good health (CMV status not recorded). Some clones in this sample may be carry-over from other donors' samples. What was sequenced was CD8+ T cells from PBMCs. The chain employs TRBV19 and TRBJ1-1, with TRBD1 as a possible D gene (6 bases). The CDR3 region is CASSMVGADTEAFF. In DNA form, the CDR3 reads TGTGCCAGTAGTATGGTGGGGGCCGACACTGAAGCTTTCTTT.